Reported below is one TCR beta chain. Its antigen is not yet known. No quality values exist for individual bases; no much larger clone is one base distant. The donors belonged to the validation cohort of over a hundred subjects, which was separate from the approximately 660-subject first cohort. The method was the immunoSEQ multiplex PCR assay. As for the original processing: To diagnose cytomegalovirus status from the catalog of TCR beta chain sequences, a statistical classification framework was built. TCRdb's version of the immuneACCESS table is confined to in-frame rearrangements and falls short of the full clone set. An unresolved V gene accounts for under half of the shortfall where checked; the remainder is of unknown origin. Clone size and V and J calls were adopted from that table, with D and trimming inferred from the DNA. A total of approximately 300,000 clones appear in this sample, 87% of them only once. The ten top clones hold roughly 1.2% of the sample.

From its cysteine to its phenylalanine, the CDR3 spans 12 amino acids. Just the 36-base CDR3 DNA is kept, in frame starting at base 1. V and J are truncated by 2 bases and 4 bases respectively, leaving an intervening sequence of 9 bases. CDR1 and CDR2 were assigned from the germline V gene (reference sequence) as GTSNPN and SVGIG. These data originate in a study of cytomegalovirus exposure and HLA in healthy donors (TCRdb year 2017). Study-wide context: A later analysis indicated that the 95 to 150 validation repertoires were generated on the platform also employed for the approximately 700 repertoires of the first cohort. The study aimed to test whether cataloging public T cell receptors could reveal signatures of past pathogen exposure. A separate validation cohort of 100 to 150 different subjects was used in addition to the 666-subject first cohort. To predict cytomegalovirus infection status, the study brought together high-throughput TCR immunosequencing, statistical association of individual TCRs with disease status, and machine learning.

Overall study results and their limits: In vitro tests confirmed that a few of the cytomegalovirus-associated TCR beta chains recognize cytomegalovirus antigens. The validation cohort had no HLA typing available for a later analysis, so co-occurrence within that cohort was assessed over all 130 or so repertoires. In the study, around 150 TCR beta chains were listed as associated with cytomegalovirus. Across donors, most TCR sequences were observed very rarely, whereas some public TCRs were present in many individuals. The classifier was reported to diagnose cytomegalovirus status with high specificity and sensitivity in both the original and validation cohorts. In a later analysis, TCRs clustered in the first cohort were found to also tend to co-occur in the 130 or so validation repertoires, with 85% to 95% of cluster scores above 0. The authors suggested that the approach could potentially be generalized to other disease states and immunological phenotypes.

Sequencing was performed on PBMCs. The V and J genes are TRBV30 and TRBJ2-7; no confident D gene assignment can be made. The receptor comes from a woman in her twenties or thirties in good health and CMV-seropositive. The nucleotide sequence reads TGTGCCTGGAGTCCCTCCCGGTACGAGCAGTACTTC. Its coded protein is CAWSPSRYEQYF.